This entry lists 3 T cell receptor beta chains sequenced from one sample in a study of T cell responses to AZD1222 COVID-19 vaccine. Method: immunoSEQ multiplex PCR; TCRdb's copy keeps in-frame clones and lacks some. The table lists approximately 90,000 clones, over 85% of them singletons. Sequences were derived from peripheral blood, sampled on day 0 of AZD1222 vaccination. The receptors were gathered from an adult in good health.

Concerning this clone: The same CDR3 is also encoded by other DNA sequences in this sample. The chain couples TRBV19 to TRBJ1-1; the match to TRBD1 covers 7 bases. The ends lost 3 bases at V and 0 bases at J; junction bases unmatched: 1. The CDR3 runs to 14 residues. The germline V gene has CDR1 LNHDA and CDR2 SQIVND (reference sequence). This CDR3 is CASSIRGVNTEAFF. The DNA of the CDR3 is TGTGCCAGTAGTATCAGGGGGGTGAACACTGAAGCTTTCTTT.

The genes are TRBV6-5 and TRBJ2-1, with 7 bases lining up with TRBD2. This CDR3 spans 16 amino acids. Germline loops: CDR1 MNHEY, CDR2 SVGAGI. The ends lost 2 bases at V and 3 bases at J; junction bases unmatched: 7. The CDR3 spells CASSYEGGLHYNEQFF. CDR3 bases: TGTGCCAGCAGTTACGAGGGAGGGCTTCACTACAATGAGCAGTTCTTC.

The chain uses TRBV2 and TRBJ2-7, with 12 bases fitting TRBD2. This CDR3 spans 15 amino acids. The V and J ends lost 7 bases and 3 bases, in that order; junction bases with no gene match: 7. Germline CDR1 SNHLY, CDR2 FYNNEI. CDR3 residues: CASTSSGGGGYEQYF. The CDR3 region has the DNA TGTGCCAGCACTTCTAGCGGGGGGGGAGGCTACGAGCAGTACTTC.